What follows are 16 T cell receptor beta chains derived from one specimen sequenced in a study of spatial heterogeneity in lung cancer. General observations from the study: How many expanded intratumoral alpha and beta TCRs were present tracked the tumor mutation count, which was a count of nonsynonymous mutations.

TCRdb processed the 5' RACE reads anew with MiXCR; each CDR3 protein has one entry. Of around 100,000 distinct CDR3 sequences listed, 4.4% are singletons. Their recognized antigens are unknown. Time point specified: sample taken at primary tumor resection. The sample here was lung tumor tissue, taken at surgery. The receptor source for this set is a male donor with early-stage non-small cell lung cancer.

DNA for the CDR3: TGTGCCAGCAGATACCAGGGGGCTGAAGCTTTCTTT. It yields the protein CASRYQGAEAFF. This chain links TRBV12-3 or TRBV12-4 with TRBJ1-1; TRBD1 matches 7 bases. The V and J ends lost 6 bases and 6 bases, in that order; junction bases with no gene match: 4. This CDR3 is built from 12 residues.

Concerning this clonotype: It may be a read error: a sequence one base away is much more abundant. The V gene is TRBV2, the J gene TRBJ2-5; TRBD2 is a possible D gene (6 bases). Germline CDR1 SNHLY, CDR2 FYNNEI. V was pared by 7 bases and J by 7 bases, with 22 bases between. CDR3 length equals 15 residues. CDR3 region: CASKEDEHGRVTQYF. The CDR3, as DNA: TGTGCCAGCAAGGAGGACGAGCACGGGAGAGTGACCCAGTACTTC.

This clonotype was recorded at least ten times. J is TRBJ1-5 and V is TRBV28, with 9 bases that match TRBD1. This CDR3 is built from 16 residues. Losses at the gene ends were 2 bases for V and 6 bases for J; bases not matched to a gene: 8. Germline values: CDR1 MDHEN, CDR2 SYDVKM. Here the CDR3 reads CASSLVGQGRGQPQHF. CDR3 bases: TGTGCCAGCAGTTTAGTTGGACAGGGGAGGGGTCAGCCCCAGCATTTT.

This clonotype was counted ten times or more. The chain links TRBV7-9 to TRBJ1-6; D remains unclear. The germline gives CDR1 SEHNR, CDR2 FQNEAQ (reference sequence). This CDR3 spans 14 amino acids. Trimming took off 5 bases at V and 9 bases at J, with 14 bases between the two ends. CDR3 sequence reads: CASSHDVNGSPLHF. Written as DNA, the CDR3 is TGTGCCAGCAGCCATGACGTAAATGGTTCACCCCTCCACTTT.

This clonotype was recorded at least ten times. The rearrangement links TRBV4-2 to TRBJ2-3; 7 positions match TRBD1. In germline, CDR1 is LGHNA, CDR2 YNFKEQ. The CDR3 is made up of 15 amino acids. With 4 bases clipped from V and 3 bases from J, the junction kept 7 bases outside the gene matches. In DNA, the CDR3 is TGTGCCAGCAGCCGAGGGGGCGCCGCAACAGATACGCAGTATTTT. It encodes CASSRGGAATDTQYF.

This clonotype was picked up many times. The V and J genes are TRBV6-6 and TRBJ1-1, with D unclear. Trimming removed 2 bases from V and 1 base from J, with 8 bases in between. The CDR3 loop spans 14 amino acids. Germline V CDR1 and CDR2: MNHNY, SVGAGI (reference sequence). The CDR3 protein is CASSYPPPNTEAFF. The CDR3 bases are TGTGCCAGCAGTTACCCCCCCCCGAACACTGAAGCTTTCTTT.

This clonotype was detected many times. The chain has TRBV5-1 and TRBJ1-5, with D perhaps matching TRBD1 (5 bases). This CDR3 spans 13 amino acids. Germline V gives CDR1 SGHRS, CDR2 YFSETQ. V lost 3 bases and J 5 bases, leaving 9 bases between the germline ends. In DNA form, the CDR3 reads TGCGCCAGCAGCTGGGACGGGGATCAGCCCCAGCATTTT. Amino acids: CASSWDGDQPQHF.

This clonotype was counted at least ten times. The chain joins TRBV10-3 to TRBJ2-3; a possible D gene is TRBD1 (6 bases). CDR1 and CDR2 (germline): ENHRY, SYGVKD. This CDR3 is built from 15 residues. V was shortened by 0 bases and J by 5 bases, with 12 bases between the two germline ends. CDR3 in DNA: TGTGCCATCAGTGAGTCCCACAGGGCTGGAGATACGCAGTATTTT. Translating gives CAISESHRAGDTQYF.

This clonotype turned up a few times. A read error is possible here, since a much larger clone lies one base away. The CDR3 protein is CASSSEETQYF. For the CDR3, the DNA is TGTGCCAGCAGCTCAGAAGAGACCCAGTACTTC. V usage is TRBV7-6 and J usage is TRBJ2-5; no clear D gene. Trimming removed 4 bases at V and 3 bases at J, with 3 bases between. Germline V gene lookup returns CDR1 SGHVS and CDR2 FNYEAQ. The CDR3 covers 11 residues.

With respect to this clonotype: This may stem from a read error, because a much larger clone lies one nucleotide away. This chain connects TRBV29-1 to TRBJ2-5; 7 nucleotides align to TRBD1. In germline, CDR1 is SQVTM, CDR2 ANQGSEA. This CDR3 comprises 13 residues. The CDR3 coding sequence is TGCAGCGTTGGCGTGAGGGGGCCTAGGACCAAGTACTTC. Residues: CSVGVRGPRTKYF.

This clonotype has at least ten counts. The CDR3 region has the DNA TGCAGCGTGGGAAAGTTGATCCGGGACACTGAAGCTTTCTTT. As protein: CSVGKLIRDTEAFF. The gene calls are TRBV29-1 and TRBJ1-1; D is undetermined. Germline CDR1 and CDR2: SQVTM and ANQGSEA. The CDR3 is made up of 14 amino acids. Deletions cut 6 bases from V and 3 bases from J, with 17 bases between.

This clonotype was seen only a few times. The chain carries TRBV16 and TRBJ2-1; a possible D gene is TRBD2 (5 bases). This CDR3 comprises 17 residues. V gave up 4 bases and J gave up 5 bases, with 21 bases separating them. Per the germline V gene, CDR1 is KGHSY and CDR2 is FQNENV. CDR3 loop: CASSPRIASSKNNEQFF. CDR3 coding DNA: TGTGCCAGCAGCCCGCGCATAGCGAGCTCGAAGAACAATGAGCAGTTCTTC.

The genes are TRBV30 and TRBJ1-3; no firm D call. V lost 1 base to trimming and J lost 0 bases, with 19 bases between them. Germline V gives CDR1 GTSNPN, CDR2 SVGIG (reference sequence). The CDR3 spans 18 residues. CDR3 sequence reads: CAWSGVVRAVSSGNTIYF. The CDR3 DNA follows: TGTGCCTGGAGTGGGGTTGTGAGGGCCGTTAGCTCTGGAAACACCATATATTTT.

There are many counts of this clonotype. The V call is TRBV3-1, the J call TRBJ2-3; D gene unclear. V was cut by 1 base and J by 0 bases, with 11 bases left in between. This CDR3 is 16 amino acids long. Germline CDR1 and CDR2: LGHDT and YNNKEL (reference sequence). The CDR3 DNA is TGTGCCAGCAGCCAAGGGACGGCGACTAGCACAGATACGCAGTATTTT. It encodes CASSQGTATSTDTQYF.

This clonotype was observed at least ten times. The V and J genes are TRBV12-3 or TRBV12-4 and TRBJ2-1; TRBD2 matches 8 bases. CDR3 length: 14 residues. The J segment lost 9 bases and the V segment lost 5 bases, leaving 9 bases of the junction unmatched. CDR3 DNA sequence: TGTGCCAGCAGTGATACTAGCGGCTTCGGTGAGCAGTTCTTC. Residues: CASSDTSGFGEQFF.

This rearrangement joins TRBV5-1 to TRBJ2-2; perhaps D is TRBD1 or TRBD2 (5 bases each). Germline assignment: CDR1 SGHRS and CDR2 YFSETQ. V dropped 4 bases and J dropped 0 bases, with 10 bases sitting between them. CDR3 size: 15 residues. For the CDR3, the DNA is TGCGCCAGCAGCCCCGGGACGGCGAACACCGGGGAGCTGTTTTTT. As protein: CASSPGTANTGELFF.